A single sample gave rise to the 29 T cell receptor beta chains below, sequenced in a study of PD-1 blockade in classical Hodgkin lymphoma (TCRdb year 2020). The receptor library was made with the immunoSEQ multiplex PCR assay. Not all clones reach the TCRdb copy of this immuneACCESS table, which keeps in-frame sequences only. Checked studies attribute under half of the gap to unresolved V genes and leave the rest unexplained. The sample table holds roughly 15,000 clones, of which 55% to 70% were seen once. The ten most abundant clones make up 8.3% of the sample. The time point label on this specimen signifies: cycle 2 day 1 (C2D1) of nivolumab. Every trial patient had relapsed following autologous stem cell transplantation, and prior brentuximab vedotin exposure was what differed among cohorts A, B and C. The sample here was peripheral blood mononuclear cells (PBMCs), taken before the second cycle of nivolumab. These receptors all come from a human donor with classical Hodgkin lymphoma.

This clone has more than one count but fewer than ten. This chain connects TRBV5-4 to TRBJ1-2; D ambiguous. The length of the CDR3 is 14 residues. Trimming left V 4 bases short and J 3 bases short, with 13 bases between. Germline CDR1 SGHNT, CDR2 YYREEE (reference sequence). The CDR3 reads CASSRREGDYGYTF. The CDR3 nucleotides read TGTGCCAGCAGCCGACGGGAGGGCGACTATGGCTACACCTTC.

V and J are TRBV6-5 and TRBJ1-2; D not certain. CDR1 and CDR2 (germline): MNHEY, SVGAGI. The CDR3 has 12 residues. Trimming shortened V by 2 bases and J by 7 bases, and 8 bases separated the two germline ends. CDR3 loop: CASSYRSGGYTF. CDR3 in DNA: TGTGCCAGCAGTTACAGGTCGGGTGGCTACACCTTC.

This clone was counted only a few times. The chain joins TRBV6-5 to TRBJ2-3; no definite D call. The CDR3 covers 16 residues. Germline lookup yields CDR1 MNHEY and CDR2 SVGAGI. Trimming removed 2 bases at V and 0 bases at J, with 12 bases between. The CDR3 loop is CASSYVYFSSTDTQYF. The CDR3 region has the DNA TGTGCCAGCAGTTACGTCTATTTCTCTAGCACAGATACGCAGTATTTT.

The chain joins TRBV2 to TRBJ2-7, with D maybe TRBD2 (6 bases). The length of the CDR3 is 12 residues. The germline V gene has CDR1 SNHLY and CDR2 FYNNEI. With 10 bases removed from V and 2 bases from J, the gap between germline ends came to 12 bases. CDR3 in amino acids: CATGGRPYEQYF. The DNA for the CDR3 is TGTGCCACCGGGGGAAGGCCCTACGAGCAGTACTTC.

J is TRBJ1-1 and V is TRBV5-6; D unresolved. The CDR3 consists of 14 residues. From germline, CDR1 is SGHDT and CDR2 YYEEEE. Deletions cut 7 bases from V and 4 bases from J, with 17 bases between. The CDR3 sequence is CASLLRGFVTEAFF. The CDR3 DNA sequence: TGTGCCAGCCTATTACGGGGTTTTGTCACTGAAGCTTTCTTT.

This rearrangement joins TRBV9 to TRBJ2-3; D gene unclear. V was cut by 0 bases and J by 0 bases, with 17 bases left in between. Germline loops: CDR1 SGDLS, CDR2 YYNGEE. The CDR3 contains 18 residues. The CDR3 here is CASSVEPWVLRSTDTQYF. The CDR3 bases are TGTGCCAGCAGCGTAGAGCCTTGGGTGCTACGGAGCACAGATACGCAGTATTTT.

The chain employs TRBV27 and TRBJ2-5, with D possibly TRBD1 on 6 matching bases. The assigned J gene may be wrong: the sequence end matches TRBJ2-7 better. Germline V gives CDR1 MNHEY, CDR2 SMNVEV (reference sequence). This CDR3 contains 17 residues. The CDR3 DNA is TGTGCCAGCAGTTTTCTAGGTAAGGGGACACAAGGCTACGAGCAGTACTTC. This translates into CASSFLGKGTQGYEQYF.

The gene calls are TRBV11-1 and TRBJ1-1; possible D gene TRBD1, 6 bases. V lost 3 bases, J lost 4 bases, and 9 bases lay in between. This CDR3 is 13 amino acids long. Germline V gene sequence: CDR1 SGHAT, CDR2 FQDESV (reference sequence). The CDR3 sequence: CASSFVGATEAFF. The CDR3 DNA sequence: TGTGCCAGCAGCTTCGTGGGGGCCACTGAAGCTTTCTTT.

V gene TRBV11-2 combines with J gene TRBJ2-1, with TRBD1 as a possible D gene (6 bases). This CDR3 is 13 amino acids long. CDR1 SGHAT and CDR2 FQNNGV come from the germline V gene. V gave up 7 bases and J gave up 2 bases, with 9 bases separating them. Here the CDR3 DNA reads TGTGCCAGCACCACAGGGACCTACAATGAGCAGTTCTTC. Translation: CASTTGTYNEQFF.

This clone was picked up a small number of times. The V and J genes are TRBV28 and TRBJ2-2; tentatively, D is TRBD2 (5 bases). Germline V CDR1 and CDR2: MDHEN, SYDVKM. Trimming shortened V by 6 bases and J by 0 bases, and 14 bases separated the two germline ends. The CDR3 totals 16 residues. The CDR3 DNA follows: TGTGCCAGCAGACCTGGACGGGAAACGAACACCGGGGAGCTGTTTTTT. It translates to CASRPGRETNTGELFF.

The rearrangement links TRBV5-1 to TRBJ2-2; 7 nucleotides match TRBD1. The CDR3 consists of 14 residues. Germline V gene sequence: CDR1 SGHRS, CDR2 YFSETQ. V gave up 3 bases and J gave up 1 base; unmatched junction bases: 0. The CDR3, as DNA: TGCGCCAGCAGCTGGACAGGGAACACCGGGGAGCTGTTTTTT. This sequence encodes CASSWTGNTGELFF.

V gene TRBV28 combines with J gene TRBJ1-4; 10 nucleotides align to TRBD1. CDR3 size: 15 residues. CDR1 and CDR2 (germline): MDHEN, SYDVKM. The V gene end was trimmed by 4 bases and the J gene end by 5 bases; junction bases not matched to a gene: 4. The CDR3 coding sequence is TGTGCCAGCAGTTCCCAGACAGGGGGCAATGAAAAACTGTTTTTT. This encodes CASSSQTGGNEKLFF.

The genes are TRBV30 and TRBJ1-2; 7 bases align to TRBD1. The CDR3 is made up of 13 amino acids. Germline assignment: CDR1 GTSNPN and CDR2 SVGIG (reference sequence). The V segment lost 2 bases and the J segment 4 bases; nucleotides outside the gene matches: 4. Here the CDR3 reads CAWSPTGSYGYTF. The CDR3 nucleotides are TGTGCCTGGAGTCCGACAGGGAGCTATGGCTACACCTTC.

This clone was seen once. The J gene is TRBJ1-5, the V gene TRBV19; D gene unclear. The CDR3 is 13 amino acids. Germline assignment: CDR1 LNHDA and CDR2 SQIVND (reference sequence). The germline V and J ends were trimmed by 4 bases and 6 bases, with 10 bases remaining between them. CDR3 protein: CASSTGPGQPQHF. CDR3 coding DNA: TGTGCCAGTAGTACCGGTCCAGGTCAGCCCCAGCATTTT.

CDR3 in DNA: TGTGCCAGCAGTGAAGAAAGGACATACTACGAGCAGTACTTC. Its translation is CASSEERTYYEQYF. The V call is TRBV6-5, the J call TRBJ2-7; D is possibly TRBD1 (5 bases). Germline-derived CDR1 and CDR2 are MNHEY and SVGAGI. This CDR3 region has 14 residues. Trimming cost V 5 bases and J 3 bases, with 14 bases left between them.

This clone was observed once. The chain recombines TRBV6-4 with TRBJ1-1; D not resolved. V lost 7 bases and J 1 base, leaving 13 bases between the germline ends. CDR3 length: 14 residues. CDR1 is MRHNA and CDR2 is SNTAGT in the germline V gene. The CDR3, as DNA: TGTGCCAGCACCCCTTCCCCGGGGAACACTGAAGCTTTCTTT. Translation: CASTPSPGNTEAFF.

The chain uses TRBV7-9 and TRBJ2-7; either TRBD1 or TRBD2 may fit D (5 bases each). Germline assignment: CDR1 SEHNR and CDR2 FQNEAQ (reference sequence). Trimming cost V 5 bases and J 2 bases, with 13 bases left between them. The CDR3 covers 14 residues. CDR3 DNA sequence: TGTGCCAGCAGCCCACGGGACGGAACCTACGAGCAGTACTTC. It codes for CASSPRDGTYEQYF. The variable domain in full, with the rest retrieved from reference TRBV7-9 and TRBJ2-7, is DTGVSQNPRHKITKRGQNVTFRCDPISEHNRLYWYRQTLGQGPEFLTYFQNEAQLEKSRLLSDRFSAERPKGSFSTLEIQRTEQGDSAMYLCASSPRDGTYEQYFGPGTRLTVT.

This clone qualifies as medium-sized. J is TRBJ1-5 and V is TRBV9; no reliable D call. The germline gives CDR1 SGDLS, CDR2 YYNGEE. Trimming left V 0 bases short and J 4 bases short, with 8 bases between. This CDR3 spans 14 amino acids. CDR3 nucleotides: TGTGCCAGCAGCGTAGGGACTGTTAATCAGCCCCAGCATTTT. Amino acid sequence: CASSVGTVNQPQHF.

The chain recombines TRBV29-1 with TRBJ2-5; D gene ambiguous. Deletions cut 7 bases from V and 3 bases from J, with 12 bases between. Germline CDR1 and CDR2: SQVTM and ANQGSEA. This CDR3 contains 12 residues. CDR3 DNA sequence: TGCAGCGGGGCAGCAGGAGAAGAGACCCAGTACTTC. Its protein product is CSGAAGEETQYF.

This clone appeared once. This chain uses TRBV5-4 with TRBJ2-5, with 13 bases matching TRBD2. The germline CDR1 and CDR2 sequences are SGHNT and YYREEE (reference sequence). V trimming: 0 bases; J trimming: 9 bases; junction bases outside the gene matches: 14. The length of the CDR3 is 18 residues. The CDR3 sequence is CASSLALTSGRALEAQYF. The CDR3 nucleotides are TGTGCCAGCAGCTTGGCTCTCACTAGCGGGAGGGCCTTGGAGGCCCAGTACTTC. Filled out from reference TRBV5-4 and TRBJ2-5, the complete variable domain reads ETGVTQSPTHLIKTRGQQVTLRCSSQSGHNTVSWYQQALGQGPQFIFQYYREEENGRGNFPPRFSGLQFPNYSSELNVNALELDDSALYLCASSLALTSGRALEAQYFGPGTRLLVL.

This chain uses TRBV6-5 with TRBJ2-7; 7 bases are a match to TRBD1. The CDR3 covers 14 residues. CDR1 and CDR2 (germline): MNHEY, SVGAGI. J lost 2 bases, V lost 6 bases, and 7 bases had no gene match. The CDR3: CASRQGQATYEQYF. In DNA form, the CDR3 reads TGTGCCAGCAGACAAGGACAGGCCACCTACGAGCAGTACTTC.

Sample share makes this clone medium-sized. The DNA of the CDR3 is TGTGCCAGCAGCTTAGCGCGGGGGGCCGAAGCTTTCTTT. Protein product: CASSLARGAEAFF. This sequence joins TRBV7-9 and TRBJ1-1; D is possibly TRBD1 (6 bases). The CDR3 extends over 13 amino acids. Germline CDR1 and CDR2: SEHNR and FQNEAQ (reference sequence). Between the trimmed V and J ends, which lost 0 bases and 8 bases, there was a span of 10 bases.

DNA of the CDR3: TGTGCCAGCAGACACAGGAAAAGCACAGATACGCAGTATTTT. Protein: CASRHRKSTDTQYF. V gene TRBV27 combines with J gene TRBJ2-3; a weak D match, TRBD1 (5 bases). Germline V gives CDR1 MNHEY, CDR2 SMNVEV (reference sequence). Deletions cut 6 bases from V and 0 bases from J, with 10 bases between. CDR3 size: 14 residues.

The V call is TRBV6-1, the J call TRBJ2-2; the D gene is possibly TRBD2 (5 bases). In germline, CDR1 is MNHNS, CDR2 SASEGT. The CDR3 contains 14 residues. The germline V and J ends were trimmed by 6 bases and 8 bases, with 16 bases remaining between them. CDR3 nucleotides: TGTGCCAGCAGGCCGAGGGTCATGCTGGGGGAGCTGTTTTTT. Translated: CASRPRVMLGELFF.

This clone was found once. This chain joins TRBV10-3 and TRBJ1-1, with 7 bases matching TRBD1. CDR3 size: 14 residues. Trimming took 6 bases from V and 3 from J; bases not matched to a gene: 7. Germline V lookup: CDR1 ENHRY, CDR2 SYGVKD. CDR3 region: CAIRWTGEYTEAFF. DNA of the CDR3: TGTGCCATCAGATGGACAGGCGAATACACTGAAGCTTTCTTT.

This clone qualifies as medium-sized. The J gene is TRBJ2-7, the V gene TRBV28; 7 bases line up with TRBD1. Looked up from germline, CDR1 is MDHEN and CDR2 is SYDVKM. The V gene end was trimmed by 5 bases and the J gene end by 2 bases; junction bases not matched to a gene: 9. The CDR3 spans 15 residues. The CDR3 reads CASSPPQGFPYEQYF. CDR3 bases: TGTGCCAGCAGTCCTCCACAGGGGTTTCCCTACGAGCAGTACTTC.

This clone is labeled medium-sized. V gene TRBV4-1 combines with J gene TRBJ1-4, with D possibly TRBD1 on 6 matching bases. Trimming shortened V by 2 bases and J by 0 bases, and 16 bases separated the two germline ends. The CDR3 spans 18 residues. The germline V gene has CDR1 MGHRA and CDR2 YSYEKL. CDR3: CASSQRQTGDATNEKLFF. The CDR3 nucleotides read TGCGCCAGCAGCCAACGACAGACAGGCGACGCAACTAATGAAAAACTGTTTTTT.

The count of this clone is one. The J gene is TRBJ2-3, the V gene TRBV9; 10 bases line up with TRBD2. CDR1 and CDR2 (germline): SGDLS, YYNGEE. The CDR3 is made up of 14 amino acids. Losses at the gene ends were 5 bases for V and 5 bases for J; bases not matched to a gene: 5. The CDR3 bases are TGTGCCAGCAGAGCGGGAGGGCAGGAAGATACGCAGTATTTT. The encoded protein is CASRAGGQEDTQYF.

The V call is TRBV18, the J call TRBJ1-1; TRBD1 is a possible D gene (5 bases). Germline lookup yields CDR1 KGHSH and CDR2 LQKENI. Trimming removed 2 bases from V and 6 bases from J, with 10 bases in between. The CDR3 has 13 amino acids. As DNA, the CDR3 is TGTGCCAGCTCACCAGCAGGGTCCCCTGAAGCTTTCTTT. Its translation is CASSPAGSPEAFF.